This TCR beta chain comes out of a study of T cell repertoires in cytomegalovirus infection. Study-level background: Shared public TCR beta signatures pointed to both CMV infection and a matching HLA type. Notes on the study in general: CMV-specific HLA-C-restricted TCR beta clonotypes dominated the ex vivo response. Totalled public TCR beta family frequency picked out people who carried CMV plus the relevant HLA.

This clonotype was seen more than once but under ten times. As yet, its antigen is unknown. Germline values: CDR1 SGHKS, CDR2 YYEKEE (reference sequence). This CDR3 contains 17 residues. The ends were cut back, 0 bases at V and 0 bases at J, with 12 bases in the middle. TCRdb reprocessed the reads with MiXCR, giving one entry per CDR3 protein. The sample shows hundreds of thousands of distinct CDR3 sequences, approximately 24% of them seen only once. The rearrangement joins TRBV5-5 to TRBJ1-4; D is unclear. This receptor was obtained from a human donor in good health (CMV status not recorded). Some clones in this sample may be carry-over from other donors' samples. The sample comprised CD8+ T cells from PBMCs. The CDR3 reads CASSLGWSTTTNEKLFF. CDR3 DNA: TGTGCCAGCAGCTTGGGGTGGTCGACGACAACTAATGAAAAACTGTTTTTT.